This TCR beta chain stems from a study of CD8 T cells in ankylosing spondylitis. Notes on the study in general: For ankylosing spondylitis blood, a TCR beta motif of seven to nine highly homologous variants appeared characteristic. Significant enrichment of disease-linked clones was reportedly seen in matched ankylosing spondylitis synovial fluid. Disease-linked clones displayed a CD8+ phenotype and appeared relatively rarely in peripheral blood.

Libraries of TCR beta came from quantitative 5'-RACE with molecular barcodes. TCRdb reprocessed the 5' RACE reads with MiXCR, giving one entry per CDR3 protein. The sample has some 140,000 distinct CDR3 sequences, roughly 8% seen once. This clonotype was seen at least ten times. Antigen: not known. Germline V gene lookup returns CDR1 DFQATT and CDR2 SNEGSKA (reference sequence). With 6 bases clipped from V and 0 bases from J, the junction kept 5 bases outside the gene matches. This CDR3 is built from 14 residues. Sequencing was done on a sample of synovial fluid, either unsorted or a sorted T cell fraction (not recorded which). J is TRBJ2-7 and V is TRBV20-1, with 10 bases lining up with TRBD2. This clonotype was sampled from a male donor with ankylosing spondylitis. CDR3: CSAHLAGVSYEQYF. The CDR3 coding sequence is TGCAGTGCGCACCTAGCGGGGGTCTCCTACGAGCAGTACTTC.